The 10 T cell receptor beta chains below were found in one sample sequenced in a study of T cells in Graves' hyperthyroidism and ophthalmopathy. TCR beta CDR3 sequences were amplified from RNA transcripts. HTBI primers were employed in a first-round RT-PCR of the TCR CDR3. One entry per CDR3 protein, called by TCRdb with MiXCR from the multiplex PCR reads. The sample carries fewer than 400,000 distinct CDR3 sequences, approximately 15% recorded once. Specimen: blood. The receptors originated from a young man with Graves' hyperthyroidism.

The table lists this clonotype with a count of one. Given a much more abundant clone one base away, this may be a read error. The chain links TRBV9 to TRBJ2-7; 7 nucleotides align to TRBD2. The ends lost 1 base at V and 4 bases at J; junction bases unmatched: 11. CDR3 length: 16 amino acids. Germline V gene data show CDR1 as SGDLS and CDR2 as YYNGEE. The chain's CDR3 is CASSVRPEAREYEQYF. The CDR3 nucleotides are TGTGCCAGCAGCGTACGCCCGGAGGCGCGGGAGTACGAGCAGTACTTC.

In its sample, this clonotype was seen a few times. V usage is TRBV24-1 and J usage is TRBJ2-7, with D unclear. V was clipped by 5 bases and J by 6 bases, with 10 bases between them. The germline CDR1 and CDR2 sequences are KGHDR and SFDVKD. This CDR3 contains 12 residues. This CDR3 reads CATSGPLGEQYF. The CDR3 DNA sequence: TGTGCCACCAGTGGCCCCCTGGGCGAGCAGTACTTC.

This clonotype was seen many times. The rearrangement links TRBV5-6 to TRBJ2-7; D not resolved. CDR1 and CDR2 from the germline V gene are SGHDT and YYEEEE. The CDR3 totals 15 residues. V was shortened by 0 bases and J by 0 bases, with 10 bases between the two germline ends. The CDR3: CASSLGLLSSYEQYF. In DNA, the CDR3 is TGTGCCAGCAGCTTGGGGCTCCTAAGCTCCTACGAGCAGTACTTC.

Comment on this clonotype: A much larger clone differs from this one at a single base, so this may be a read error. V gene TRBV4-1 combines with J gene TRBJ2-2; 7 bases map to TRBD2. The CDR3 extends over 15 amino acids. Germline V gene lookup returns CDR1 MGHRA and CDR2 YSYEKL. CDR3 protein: CASSPHTSATGELSF. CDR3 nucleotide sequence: TGCGCCAGCAGCCCACATACTAGCGCTACCGGGGAGCTGTCTTTT.

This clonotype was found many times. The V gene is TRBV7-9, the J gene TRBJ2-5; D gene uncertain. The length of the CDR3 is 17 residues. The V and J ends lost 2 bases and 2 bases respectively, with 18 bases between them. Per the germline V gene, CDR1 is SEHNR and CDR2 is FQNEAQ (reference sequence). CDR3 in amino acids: CASSLTRLGLQQETQYF. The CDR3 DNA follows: TGTGCCAGCAGCTTAACCCGTCTAGGGCTACAACAAGAGACCCAGTACTTC.

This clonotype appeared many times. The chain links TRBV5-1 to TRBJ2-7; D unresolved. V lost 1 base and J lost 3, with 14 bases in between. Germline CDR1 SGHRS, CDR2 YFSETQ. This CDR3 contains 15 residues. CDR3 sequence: CASSLSGVGNYEQYF. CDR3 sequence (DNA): TGCGCCAGCAGCTTGAGTGGAGTTGGGAACTACGAGCAGTACTTC.

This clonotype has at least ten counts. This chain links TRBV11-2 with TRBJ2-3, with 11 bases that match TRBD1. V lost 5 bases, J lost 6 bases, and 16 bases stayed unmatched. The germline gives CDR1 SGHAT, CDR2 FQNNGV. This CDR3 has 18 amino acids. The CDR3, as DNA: TGTGCCAGCAGCCCTCCCGACTTCGTGGGACAGGGGGGGGATACGCAGTATTTT. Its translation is CASSPPDFVGQGGDTQYF.

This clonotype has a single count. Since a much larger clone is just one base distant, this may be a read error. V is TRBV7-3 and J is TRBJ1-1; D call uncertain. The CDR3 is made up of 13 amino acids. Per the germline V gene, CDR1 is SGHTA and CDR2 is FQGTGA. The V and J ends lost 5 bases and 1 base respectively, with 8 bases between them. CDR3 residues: CASSDDANTEAFF. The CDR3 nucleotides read TGTGCCAGCAGCGATGACGCGAACACTGAAGCTTTCTTT.

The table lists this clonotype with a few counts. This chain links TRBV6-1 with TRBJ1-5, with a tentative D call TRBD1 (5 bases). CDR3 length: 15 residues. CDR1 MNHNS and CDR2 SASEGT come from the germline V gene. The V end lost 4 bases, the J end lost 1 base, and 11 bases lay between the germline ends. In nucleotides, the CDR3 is TGTGCCAGCAGTGTAGGGACCGAGAGCAATCAGCCCCAGCATTTT. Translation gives CASSVGTESNQPQHF.

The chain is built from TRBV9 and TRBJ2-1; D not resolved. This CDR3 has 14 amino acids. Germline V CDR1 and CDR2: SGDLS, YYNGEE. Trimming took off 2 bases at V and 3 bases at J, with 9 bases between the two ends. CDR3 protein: CASSVAGVYNEQFF. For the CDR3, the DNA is TGTGCCAGCAGCGTGGCTGGGGTCTACAATGAGCAGTTCTTC.